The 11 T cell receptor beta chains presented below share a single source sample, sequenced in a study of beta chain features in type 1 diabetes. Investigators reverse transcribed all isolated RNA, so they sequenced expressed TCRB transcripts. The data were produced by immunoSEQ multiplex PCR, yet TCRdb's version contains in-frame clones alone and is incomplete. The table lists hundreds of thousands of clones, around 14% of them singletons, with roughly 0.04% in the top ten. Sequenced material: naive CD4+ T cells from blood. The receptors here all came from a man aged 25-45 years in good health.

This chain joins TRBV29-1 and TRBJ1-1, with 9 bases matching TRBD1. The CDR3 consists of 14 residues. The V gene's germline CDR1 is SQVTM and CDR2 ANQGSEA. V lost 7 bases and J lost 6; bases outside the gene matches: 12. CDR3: CSETLQGAGAEAFF. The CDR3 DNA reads TGCAGCGAAACTCTACAGGGGGCTGGCGCTGAAGCTTTCTTT.

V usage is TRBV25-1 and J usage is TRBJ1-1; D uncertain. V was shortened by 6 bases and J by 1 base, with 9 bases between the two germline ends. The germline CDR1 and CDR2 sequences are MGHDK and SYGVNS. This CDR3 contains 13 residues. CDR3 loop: CASRSWQNTEAFF. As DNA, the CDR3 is TGTGCCAGCAGGTCTTGGCAGAACACTGAAGCTTTCTTT.

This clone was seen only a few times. The CDR3 region has the DNA TGTGCCAGCAGCGTGAGGGGGGATTGGATCACAGATACGCAGTATTTT. Its protein product is CASSVRGDWITDTQYF. The chain couples TRBV9 to TRBJ2-3; either TRBD1 or TRBD2 may supply D (6 bases each). The CDR3 runs to 16 residues. Trimming removed 2 bases from V and 2 bases from J, with 15 bases in between. The V gene's germline CDR1 is SGDLS and CDR2 YYNGEE. Drawing the rest from reference TRBV9 and TRBJ2-3, the complete variable domain is DSGVTQTPKHLITATGQRVTLRCSPRSGDLSVYWYQQSLDQGLQFLIQYYNGEERAKGNILERFSAQQFPDLHSELNLSSLELGDSALYFCASSVRGDWITDTQYFGPGTRLTVL.

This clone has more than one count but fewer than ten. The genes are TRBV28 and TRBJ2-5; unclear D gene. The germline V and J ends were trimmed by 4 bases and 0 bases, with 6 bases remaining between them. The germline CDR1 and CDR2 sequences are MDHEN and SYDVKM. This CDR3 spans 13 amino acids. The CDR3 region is CASSSGDQETQYF. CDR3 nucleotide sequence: TGTGCCAGCAGTTCCGGCGACCAAGAGACCCAGTACTTC.

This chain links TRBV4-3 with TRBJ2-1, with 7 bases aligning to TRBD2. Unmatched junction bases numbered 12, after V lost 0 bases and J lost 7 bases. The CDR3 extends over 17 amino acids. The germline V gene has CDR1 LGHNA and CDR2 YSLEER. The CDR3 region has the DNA TGCGCCAGCAGCCAAGATTTTACGGGAGGCACGTTGAATGAGCAGTTCTTC. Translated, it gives CASSQDFTGGTLNEQFF.

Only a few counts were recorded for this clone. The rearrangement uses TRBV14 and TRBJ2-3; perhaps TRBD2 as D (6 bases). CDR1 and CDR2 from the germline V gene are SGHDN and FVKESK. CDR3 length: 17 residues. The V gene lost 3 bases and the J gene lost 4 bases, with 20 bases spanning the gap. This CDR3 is CASSHPVGGVGADTQYF. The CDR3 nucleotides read TGTGCCAGCAGCCATCCCGTTGGAGGGGTCGGGGCAGATACGCAGTATTTT.

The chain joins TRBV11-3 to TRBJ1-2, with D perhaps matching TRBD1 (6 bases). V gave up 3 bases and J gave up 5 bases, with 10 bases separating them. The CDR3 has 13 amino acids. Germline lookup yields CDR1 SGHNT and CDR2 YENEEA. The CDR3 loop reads CASSFEGGYGYTF. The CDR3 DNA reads TGTGCCAGCAGCTTCGAAGGGGGGTATGGCTACACCTTC.

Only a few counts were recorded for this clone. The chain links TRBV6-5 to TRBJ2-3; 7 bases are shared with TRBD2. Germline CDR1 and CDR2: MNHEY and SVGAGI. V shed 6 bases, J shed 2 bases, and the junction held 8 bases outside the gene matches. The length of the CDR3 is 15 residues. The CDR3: CASRSSGAPTDTQYF. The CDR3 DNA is TGTGCCAGCAGGAGCAGCGGGGCCCCCACAGATACGCAGTATTTT.

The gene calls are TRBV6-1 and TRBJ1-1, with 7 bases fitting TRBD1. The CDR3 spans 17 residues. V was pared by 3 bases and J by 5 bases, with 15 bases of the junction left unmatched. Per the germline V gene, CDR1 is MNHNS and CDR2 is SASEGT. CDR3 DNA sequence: TGTGCCAGCAGTGAGGGACTACCGGGACAGCTCGAAACTGAAGCTTTCTTT. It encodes CASSEGLPGQLETEAFF.

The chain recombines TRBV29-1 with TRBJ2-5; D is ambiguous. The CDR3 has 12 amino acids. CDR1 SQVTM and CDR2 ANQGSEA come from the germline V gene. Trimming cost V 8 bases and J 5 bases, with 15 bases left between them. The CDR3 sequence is CSSRTARETQYF. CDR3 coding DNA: TGCAGCTCGCGGACCGCACGGGAGACCCAGTACTTC.

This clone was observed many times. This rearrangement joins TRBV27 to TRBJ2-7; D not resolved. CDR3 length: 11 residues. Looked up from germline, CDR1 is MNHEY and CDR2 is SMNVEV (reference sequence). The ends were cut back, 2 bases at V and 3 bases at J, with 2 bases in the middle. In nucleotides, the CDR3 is TGTGCCAGCAGTTTACTCTACGAGCAGTACGTC. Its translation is CASSLLYEQYV.